This T cell receptor (beta chain) was identified in a study of shared clonotypes between healthy human individuals. The CDR3 is 16 residues long. Germline V CDR1 and CDR2: LNHDA, SQIVND (reference sequence). The V gene lost 1 base and the J gene lost 4 bases, with 11 bases spanning the gap. This clone was seen once. The team ran DNA from unsorted PBMCs on ten immunoSEQ deep assay plates for sequencing. Per the study methods: Junction-only immunoSEQ sequences carried no quality scores, so filtering differed. The assay was immunoSEQ multiplex PCR, and TCRdb's table has in-frame clones only and misses some. That table furnishes V, J and clone size, whereas the DNA furnished D and trimming. Of around 500,000 clones listed, around 79% were seen once; the top ten hold about 12%.

The receptor's source is a woman aged 35 to 49 in good health. Some clones in this sample may be carry-over from other donors' samples. The V and J genes are TRBV19 and TRBJ2-6; D is undetermined. Source material: PBMCs. The CDR3 spells CASSIGSRRGANVLTF. The CDR3 coding sequence is TGTGCCAGTAGTATAGGGAGTCGTAGGGGGGCCAACGTCCTGACTTTC.